These 8 T cell receptor beta chains came from one sample sequenced in a study of T cells in Graves' hyperthyroidism and ophthalmopathy. Authors of the study amplified TCR beta CDR3 regions from RNA transcripts. TCR CDR3 underwent first-round RT-PCR with the HTBI primer set. TCRdb independently ran MiXCR on the multiplex PCR reads; one entry per CDR3 protein. The profile shows 200,000 to 250,000 distinct CDR3 sequences, around a sixth of them singletons. The sample taken for sequencing was blood. Source of these receptors: a woman aged 45-59 years with Graves' hyperthyroidism.

This clonotype was seen more than once but under ten times. This chain joins TRBV12-3 or TRBV12-4 and TRBJ2-2; D might be TRBD1 or TRBD2, each matching 6 bases. V was clipped by 6 bases and J by 5 bases, with 22 bases between them. This CDR3 comprises 17 residues. CDR3: CASSQTGAGKKTGELFF. Written as DNA, the CDR3 is TGTGCCAGCAGCCAAACGGGGGCGGGAAAGAAAACCGGGGAGCTGTTTTTT.

On this clonotype: One base away lies a much larger clone, so this may be a sequencing read error. The chain carries TRBV2 and TRBJ1-1; TRBD1 might be the D (5 bases). The CDR3 has 15 amino acids. The germline CDR1 and CDR2 sequences are SNHLY and FYNNEI. CDR3: CASSERDSENTETFF. Here the CDR3 DNA reads TGTGCCAGCAGTGAACGCGACAGTGAAAACACTGAAACTTTCTTT.

This clonotype showed up many times. V usage is TRBV2 and J usage is TRBJ2-1; 7 bases are a match to TRBD2. Looked up from germline, CDR1 is SNHLY and CDR2 is FYNNEI. V was pared by 7 bases and J by 0 bases, with 12 bases of the junction left unmatched. This CDR3 is 17 amino acids long. The CDR3 bases are TGTGCCAGCAAAAGCCTAGCGGCGGTTAGCTCCTACAATGAGCAGTTCTTC. Protein product: CASKSLAAVSSYNEQFF.

This clonotype has a count of ten or more. The chain links TRBV5-1 to TRBJ2-1; D gene uncertain. Deletions cut 4 bases from V and 3 bases from J, with 11 bases between. The CDR3 sequence is 14 residues long. Per germline, CDR1 SGHRS and CDR2 YFSETQ. The CDR3 coding sequence is TGCGCCAGCAGCATGCCGAAGAGCTACAATGAGCAGTTCTTC. Its translation: CASSMPKSYNEQFF.

The chain carries TRBV28 and TRBJ2-1; 8 bases line up with TRBD2. In germline, CDR1 is MDHEN, CDR2 SYDVKM. V trimming: 6 bases; J trimming: 10 bases; junction bases outside the gene matches: 5. The CDR3 loop spans 12 amino acids. The DNA of the CDR3 is TGTGCCAGCAGGCCCGGGACTAGAGAGCAGTTCTTC. Translated, it gives CASRPGTREQFF. Full variable domain (rest looked up from reference TRBV28 and TRBJ2-1): DVKVTQSSRYLVKRTGEKVFLECVQDMDHENMFWYRQDPGLGLRLIYFSYDVKMKEKGDIPEGYSVSREKKERFSLILESASTNQTSMYLCASRPGTREQFFGPGTRLTVL.

The CDR3 loop reads CASSLNGHPTGELFF. The CDR3 DNA follows: TGTGCCAGCAGCTTAAACGGACACCCCACCGGGGAGCTGTTTTTT. V is TRBV7-3 and J is TRBJ2-2; possible D gene TRBD1, 5 bases. CDR1 is SGHTA and CDR2 is FQGTGA in the germline V gene. The CDR3 is 15 amino acids. Trimming took 1 base from V and 4 from J, leaving 10 bases between them.

The chain is built from TRBV16 and TRBJ2-7; no clear D. V shed 2 bases and J shed 4 bases, with 9 bases lying between them. Germline CDR1 is KGHSY and CDR2 is FQNENV. CDR3 length: 13 amino acids. CDR3 region: CASSQMWGYEQYF. In nucleotides, the CDR3 is TGTGCCAGCAGCCAAATGTGGGGTTACGAGCAGTACTTC.

Written as DNA, the CDR3 is TGTGCCAGCTCACCACCGTGGCGAGCGGGAGCCTACGAGCAGTACTTC. Protein sequence: CASSPPWRAGAYEQYF. The chain uses TRBV18 and TRBJ2-7; TRBD2 matches 8 bases. The trim removed 0 bases at V and 2 bases at J, leaving 6 bases unmatched. The CDR3 length is 16 residues. The V gene's germline CDR1 is KGHSH and CDR2 LQKENI. The variable domain in full, with the rest retrieved from reference TRBV18 and TRBJ2-7, is NAGVMQNPRHLVRRRGQEARLRCSPMKGHSHVYWYRQLPEEGLKFMVYLQKENIIDESGMPKERFSAEFPKEGPSILRIQQVVRGDSAAYFCASSPPWRAGAYEQYFGPGTRLTVT.